The entry below gives a single T cell receptor (beta chain) sequence along with its context. Participants, about 18 to 100 years old, spanned fewer than 25 US areas. Participant-given clinical history determined each cohort assignment. Cohort 3 recovery required two negative PCRs, clearance, or symptom resolution. Using immunoSEQ multiplex PCR, the repertoire was profiled, and TCRdb retains in-frame clones only, with some absent. Here the sample spans fewer than 250,000 clones, roughly 80% being singletons. V lost 6 bases, J lost 8 bases, and 16 bases lay in between. Germline lookup yields CDR1 MNHNY and CDR2 SVGAGI (reference sequence). The CDR3 totals 13 residues. The data were taken from a study of blood T cell repertoires in COVID-19.

V and J are TRBV6-6 and TRBJ1-1; TRBD1 might be the D (6 bases). Input material: PBMCs or T cells enriched from blood (not recorded which). The clonotype originates from a woman in her 30s who had recovered from COVID-19. Written as DNA, the CDR3 is TGTGCCAGCAGGAACAGGGCGTTGGACGAAGCTTTCTTT. Translation gives CASRNRALDEAFF.